A single sample gave rise to the 8 T cell receptor beta chains below, sequenced in a study of metastatic and nonmetastatic thyroid tumors. TCRdb reassembled clones from the PCR reads with MiXCR. The sample carries tens of thousands of clones, roughly a quarter recorded once. All patients were treatment-naive before thyroid surgery. The sample consisted of tumor tissue. The receptor source for this set is a male donor with papillary thyroid cancer or a benign thyroid nodule (not recorded which). Some clones in this sample may be carry-over from other donors' samples.

This clone was found a few times. The rearrangement uses TRBV6-2 or TRBV6-3 and TRBJ2-7; D call uncertain. The CDR3 runs 13 residues. CDR1 is MNHEY and CDR2 is SVGEGT in the germline V gene. Trimming shortened V by 1 base and J by 7 bases, and 11 bases separated the two germline ends. The CDR3 protein is CASSYWVLGEQYF. DNA for the CDR3: TGTGCCAGCAGTTACTGGGTCTTGGGAGAGCAGTACTTC.

This clone was seen ten or more times. The chain links TRBV30 to TRBJ2-7; no clear D gene. The germline V gene has CDR1 GTSNPN and CDR2 SVGIG (reference sequence). V lost 1 base, J lost 0 bases, and 16 bases lay in between. This CDR3 contains 16 residues. CDR3 sequence (DNA): TGTGCCTGGAGTGCTGTCTTACGGGTTAACTCCTACGAGCAGTACTTC. Translating gives CAWSAVLRVNSYEQYF.

In this sample, this clone turned up many times. One end of the junction varies from germline; a read error may be responsible. The same CDR3 also results from other DNA sequences found in this sample. The rearrangement links TRBV7-2 to TRBJ2-7, with D perhaps TRBD2 (6 bases). CDR1 and CDR2 (germline): SGHTA, FQGNSA. This CDR3 contains 15 residues. The CDR3: CASSSHGGLEYEQYF. CDR3 sequence (DNA): TGCGCCAGCAGCTCGCATGGGGGACTCGAGTACGAGCAGTACTTC.

This clone was observed at least ten times. The chain combines TRBV10-1 with TRBJ2-1; 10 bases agree with TRBD2. J was trimmed by 6 bases and V by 2 bases; bases with no gene match: 1. CDR1 is WNHNN and CDR2 is SYGVQD in the germline V gene (reference sequence). This CDR3 comprises 14 residues. The CDR3 here is CASSELAGVNEQFF. In DNA, the CDR3 is TGCGCCAGCAGTGAGCTAGCGGGAGTCAATGAGCAGTTCTTC.

This clone was detected ten times or more. This rearrangement joins TRBV11-3 to TRBJ2-5; D could derive from TRBD1 or TRBD2 (6 bases each). Germline lookup yields CDR1 SGHNT and CDR2 YENEEA. Deletions cut 4 bases from V and 4 bases from J, with 16 bases between. The CDR3 loop spans 15 amino acids. The CDR3 sequence: CASSSYGGGTETQYF. The CDR3 DNA is TGTGCCAGCAGCTCATACGGAGGGGGGACAGAGACCCAGTACTTC.

The rearrangement links TRBV20-1 to TRBJ1-5; D is unclear. The germline gives CDR1 DFQATT, CDR2 SNEGSKA (reference sequence). This CDR3 contains 15 residues. Trimming stripped 3 bases from V and 2 bases from J, with 14 bases between. The CDR3 is CSASFMGLGNQPQHF. The CDR3, as DNA: TGCAGTGCTAGCTTTATGGGTTTGGGCAATCAGCCCCAGCATTTT.

This clone was recorded at least ten times. The chain uses TRBV30 and TRBJ2-3, with 8 bases matching TRBD2. Germline values: CDR1 GTSNPN, CDR2 SVGIG (reference sequence). V shed 8 bases, J shed 1 base, and the junction held 14 bases outside the gene matches. CDR3 size: 16 residues. As DNA, the CDR3 is TGTGCCGGGAACGGCGTAGCGGGATCGGGCACAGATACGCAGTATTTT. Encoded protein: CAGNGVAGSGTDTQYF.

The rearrangement joins TRBV6-5 to TRBJ1-3, with a possible D match to TRBD1 (5 bases). Germline V gives CDR1 MNHEY, CDR2 SVGAGI. The V and J ends lost 2 bases and 4 bases respectively, with 12 bases between them. The CDR3 spans 15 residues. The CDR3 loop is CASSYGGGSGNTIYF. The CDR3 region has the DNA TGTGCCAGCAGTTACGGGGGGGGGTCCGGAAACACCATATATTTT.